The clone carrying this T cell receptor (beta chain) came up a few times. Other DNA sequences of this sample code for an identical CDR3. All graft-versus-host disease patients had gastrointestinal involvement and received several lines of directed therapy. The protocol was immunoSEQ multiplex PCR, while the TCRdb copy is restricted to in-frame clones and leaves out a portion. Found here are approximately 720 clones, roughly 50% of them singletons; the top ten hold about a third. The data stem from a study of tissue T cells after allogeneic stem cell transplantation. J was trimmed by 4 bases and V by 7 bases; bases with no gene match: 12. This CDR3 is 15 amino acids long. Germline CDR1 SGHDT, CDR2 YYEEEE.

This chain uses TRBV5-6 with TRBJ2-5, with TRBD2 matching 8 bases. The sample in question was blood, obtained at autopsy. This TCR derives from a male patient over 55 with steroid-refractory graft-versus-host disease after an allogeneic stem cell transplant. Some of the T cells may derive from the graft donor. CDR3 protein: CASRLGAGGGETQYF. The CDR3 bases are TGTGCCAGCCGGTTGGGGGCCGGGGGGGGAGAGACCCAGTACTTC.